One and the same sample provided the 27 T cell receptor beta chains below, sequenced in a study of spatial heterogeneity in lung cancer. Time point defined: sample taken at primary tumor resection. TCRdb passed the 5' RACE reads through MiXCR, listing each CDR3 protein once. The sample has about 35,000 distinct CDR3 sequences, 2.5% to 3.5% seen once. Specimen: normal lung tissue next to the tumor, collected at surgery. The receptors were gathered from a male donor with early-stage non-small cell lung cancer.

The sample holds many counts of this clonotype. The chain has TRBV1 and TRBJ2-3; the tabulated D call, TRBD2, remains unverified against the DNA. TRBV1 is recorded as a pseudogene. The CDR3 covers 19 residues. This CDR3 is CTSTSSSSGLPFDTDTQYF. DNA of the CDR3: TGCACCAGCACCTCTTCTTCATCGGGACTTCCCTTTGACACAGATACGCAGTATTTT.

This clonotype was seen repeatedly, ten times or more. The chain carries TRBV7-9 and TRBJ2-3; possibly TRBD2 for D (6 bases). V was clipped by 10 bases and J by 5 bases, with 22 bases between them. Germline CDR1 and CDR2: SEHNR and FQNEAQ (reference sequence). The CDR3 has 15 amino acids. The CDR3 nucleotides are TGTGCCATCCCCTGGGCTTCGGGAGAGGTAGATACGCAGTATTTT. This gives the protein CAIPWASGEVDTQYF.

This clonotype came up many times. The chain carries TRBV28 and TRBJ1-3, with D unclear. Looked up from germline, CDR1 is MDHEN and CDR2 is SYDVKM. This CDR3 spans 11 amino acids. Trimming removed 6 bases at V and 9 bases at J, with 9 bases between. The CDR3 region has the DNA TGTGCCAGCAGCTCCTTCGGCACCATATATTTT. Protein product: CASSSFGTIYF.

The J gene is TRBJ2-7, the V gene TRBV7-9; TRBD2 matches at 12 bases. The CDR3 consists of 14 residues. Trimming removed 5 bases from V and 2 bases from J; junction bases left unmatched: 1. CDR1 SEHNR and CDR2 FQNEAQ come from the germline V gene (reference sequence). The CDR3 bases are TGTGCCAGCAGCCGGACTAGCGGGGCCTACGAGCAGTACTTC. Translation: CASSRTSGAYEQYF.

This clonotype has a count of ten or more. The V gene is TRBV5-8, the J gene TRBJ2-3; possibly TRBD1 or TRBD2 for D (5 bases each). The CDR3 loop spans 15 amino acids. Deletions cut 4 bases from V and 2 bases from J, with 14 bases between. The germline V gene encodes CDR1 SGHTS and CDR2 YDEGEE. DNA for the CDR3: TGTGCCAGCAGCAAGGACTGGGGCTACACAGATACGCAGTATTTT. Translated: CASSKDWGYTDTQYF.

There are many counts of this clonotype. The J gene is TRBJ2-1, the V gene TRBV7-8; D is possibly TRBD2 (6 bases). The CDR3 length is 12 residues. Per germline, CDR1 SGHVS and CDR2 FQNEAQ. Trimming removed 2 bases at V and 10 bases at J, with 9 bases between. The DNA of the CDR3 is TGTGCCAGCAGCTTATCAACTAGCGAGCAGTTCTTC. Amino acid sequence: CASSLSTSEQFF.

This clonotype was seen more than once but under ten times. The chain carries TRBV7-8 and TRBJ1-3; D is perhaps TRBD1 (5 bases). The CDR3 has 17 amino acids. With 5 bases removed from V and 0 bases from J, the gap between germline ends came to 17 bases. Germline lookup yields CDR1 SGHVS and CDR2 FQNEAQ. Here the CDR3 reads CASSRDPRGTSGNTIYF. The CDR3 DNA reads TGTGCCAGCAGCCGAGACCCAAGGGGAACCTCTGGAAACACCATATATTTT.

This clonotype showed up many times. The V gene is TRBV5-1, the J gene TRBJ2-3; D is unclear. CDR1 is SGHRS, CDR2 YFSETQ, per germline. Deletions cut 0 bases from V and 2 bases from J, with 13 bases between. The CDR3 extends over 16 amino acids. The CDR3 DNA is TGCGCCAGCAGCTTGGCGGCCACACCGGACACAGATACGCAGTATTTT. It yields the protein CASSLAATPDTDTQYF.

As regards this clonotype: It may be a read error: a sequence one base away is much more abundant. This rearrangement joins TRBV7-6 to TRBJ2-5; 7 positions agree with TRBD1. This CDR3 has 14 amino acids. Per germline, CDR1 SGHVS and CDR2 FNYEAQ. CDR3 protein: CASSFTGVGETEYF. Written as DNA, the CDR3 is TGTGCCAGCAGCTTCACAGGGGTAGGAGAGACCGAGTACTTC. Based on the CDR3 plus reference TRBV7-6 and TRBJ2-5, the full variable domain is GAGVSQSPRYKVTKRGQDVALRCDPISGHVSLYWYRQALGQGPEFLTYFNYEAQQDKSGLPNDRFSAERPEGSISTLTIQRTEQRDSAMYRCASSFTGVGETEYFGPGTRLLVL.

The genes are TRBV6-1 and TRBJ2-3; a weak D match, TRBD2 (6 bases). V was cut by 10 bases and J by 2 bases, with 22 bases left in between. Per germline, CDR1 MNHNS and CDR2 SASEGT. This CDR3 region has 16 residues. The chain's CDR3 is CATSLGEAGNTDTQYF. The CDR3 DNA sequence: TGTGCCACCTCGCTAGGGGAGGCGGGCAACACAGATACGCAGTATTTT.

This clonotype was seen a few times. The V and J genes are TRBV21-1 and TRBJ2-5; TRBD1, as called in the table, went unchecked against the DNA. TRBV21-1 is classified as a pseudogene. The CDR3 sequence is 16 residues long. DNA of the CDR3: TGTGCCAGCAGCAAGACCCGCGTGGGGGGGGCTGAGACCCAGTACTTC. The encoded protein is CASSKTRVGGAETQYF.

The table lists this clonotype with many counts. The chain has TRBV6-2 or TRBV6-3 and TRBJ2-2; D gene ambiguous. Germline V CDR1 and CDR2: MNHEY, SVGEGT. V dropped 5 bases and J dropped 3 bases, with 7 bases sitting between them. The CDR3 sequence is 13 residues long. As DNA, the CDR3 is TGTGCCAGCAGTGCCTCCTACACCGGGGAGCTGTTTTTT. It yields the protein CASSASYTGELFF.

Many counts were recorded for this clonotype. The CDR3 sequence is CASSYQRDGQPQHF. As DNA, the CDR3 is TGTGCCAGCAGTTACCAGCGGGACGGCCAGCCCCAGCATTTT. The chain carries TRBV6-6 and TRBJ1-5, with D tentatively TRBD1 (5 bases). Germline V gene sequence: CDR1 MNHNY, CDR2 SVGAGI (reference sequence). CDR3 length: 14 amino acids. The germline V and J ends were trimmed by 2 bases and 7 bases, with 12 bases remaining between them.

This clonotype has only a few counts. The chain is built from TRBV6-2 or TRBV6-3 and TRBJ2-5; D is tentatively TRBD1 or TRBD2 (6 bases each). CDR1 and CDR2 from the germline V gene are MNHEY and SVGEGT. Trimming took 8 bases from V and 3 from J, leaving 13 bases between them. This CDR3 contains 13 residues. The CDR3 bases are TGTGCCAGCGACCGGGGGCGAGAAGAGACCCAGTACTTC. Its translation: CASDRGREETQYF.

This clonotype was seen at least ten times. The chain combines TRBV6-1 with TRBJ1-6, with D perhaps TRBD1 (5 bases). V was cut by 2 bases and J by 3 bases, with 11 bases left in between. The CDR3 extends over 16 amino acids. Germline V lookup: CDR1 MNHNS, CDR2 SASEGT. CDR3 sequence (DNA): TGTGCCAGCAGTGAAAATTCAGGGCTCTATAATTCACCCCTCCACTTT. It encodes CASSENSGLYNSPLHF.

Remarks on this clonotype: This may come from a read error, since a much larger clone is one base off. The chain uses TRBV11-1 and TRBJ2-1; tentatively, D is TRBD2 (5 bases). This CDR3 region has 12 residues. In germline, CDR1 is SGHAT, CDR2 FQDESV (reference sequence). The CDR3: CTSSRGYNEQFF. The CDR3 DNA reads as TGTACCAGCAGCCGGGGTTACAATGAGCAGTTCTTC.

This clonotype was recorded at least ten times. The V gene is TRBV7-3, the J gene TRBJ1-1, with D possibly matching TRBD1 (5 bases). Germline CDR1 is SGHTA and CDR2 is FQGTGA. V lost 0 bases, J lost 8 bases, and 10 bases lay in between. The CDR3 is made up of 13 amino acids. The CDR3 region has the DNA TGTGCCAGCAGCTTAACGGGGGGATCCGAAGCTTTCTTT. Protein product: CASSLTGGSEAFF.

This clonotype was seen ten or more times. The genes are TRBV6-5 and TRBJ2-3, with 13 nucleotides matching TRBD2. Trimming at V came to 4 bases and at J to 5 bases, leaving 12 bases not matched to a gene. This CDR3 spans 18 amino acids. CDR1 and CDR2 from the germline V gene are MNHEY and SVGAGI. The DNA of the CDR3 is TGTGCCAGCAGTTCCGATAGACTAGCGGGAGGTTCGGGAGATACGCAGTATTTT. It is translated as CASSSDRLAGGSGDTQYF.

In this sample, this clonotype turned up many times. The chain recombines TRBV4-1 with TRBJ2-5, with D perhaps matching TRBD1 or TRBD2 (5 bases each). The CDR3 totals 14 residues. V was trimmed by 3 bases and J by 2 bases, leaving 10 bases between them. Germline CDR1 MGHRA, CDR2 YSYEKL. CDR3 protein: CASSHGDGQETQYF. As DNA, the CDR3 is TGCGCCAGCAGCCACGGGGACGGTCAAGAGACCCAGTACTTC.

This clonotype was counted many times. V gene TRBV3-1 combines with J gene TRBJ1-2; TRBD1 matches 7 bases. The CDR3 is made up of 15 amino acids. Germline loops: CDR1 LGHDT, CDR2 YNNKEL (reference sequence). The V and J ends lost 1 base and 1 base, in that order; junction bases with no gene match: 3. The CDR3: CASSQGDSFNYGYTF. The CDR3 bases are TGTGCCAGCAGCCAAGGGGACAGCTTTAACTATGGCTACACCTTC.

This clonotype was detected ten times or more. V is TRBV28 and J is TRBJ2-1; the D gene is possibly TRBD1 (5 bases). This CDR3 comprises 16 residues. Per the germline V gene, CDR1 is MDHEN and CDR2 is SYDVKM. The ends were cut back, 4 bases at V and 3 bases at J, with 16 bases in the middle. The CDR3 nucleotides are TGTGCCAGCAGTTCAAGGGGCCGGGTTGTCTACAATGAGCAGTTCTTC. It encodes CASSSRGRVVYNEQFF.

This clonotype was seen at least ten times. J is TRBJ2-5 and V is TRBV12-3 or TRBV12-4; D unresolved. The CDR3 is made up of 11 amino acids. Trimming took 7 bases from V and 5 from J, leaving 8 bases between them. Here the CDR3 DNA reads TGTGCCAGCACCACTGGGGAGACCCAGTACTTC. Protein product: CASTTGETQYF.

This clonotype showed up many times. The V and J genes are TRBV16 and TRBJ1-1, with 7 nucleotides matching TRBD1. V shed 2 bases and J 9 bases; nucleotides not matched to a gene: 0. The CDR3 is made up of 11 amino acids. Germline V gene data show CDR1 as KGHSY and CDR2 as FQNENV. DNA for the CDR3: TGTGCCAGCAGCCAAAGGGGGCAAGCTTTCTTT. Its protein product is CASSQRGQAFF.

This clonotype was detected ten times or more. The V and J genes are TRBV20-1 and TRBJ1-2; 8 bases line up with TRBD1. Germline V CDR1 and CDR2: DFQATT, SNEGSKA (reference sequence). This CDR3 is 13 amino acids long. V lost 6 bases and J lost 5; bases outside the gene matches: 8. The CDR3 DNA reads TGCAGTGCACTTGGACAGGGCGGGTATGGCTACACCTTC. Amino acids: CSALGQGGYGYTF.

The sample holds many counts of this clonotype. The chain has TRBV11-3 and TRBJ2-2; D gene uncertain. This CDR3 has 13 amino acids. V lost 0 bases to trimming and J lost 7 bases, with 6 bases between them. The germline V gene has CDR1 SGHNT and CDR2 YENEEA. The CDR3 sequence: CASSLDKSGELFF. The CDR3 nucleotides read TGTGCCAGCAGCTTAGATAAGAGCGGGGAGCTGTTTTTT.

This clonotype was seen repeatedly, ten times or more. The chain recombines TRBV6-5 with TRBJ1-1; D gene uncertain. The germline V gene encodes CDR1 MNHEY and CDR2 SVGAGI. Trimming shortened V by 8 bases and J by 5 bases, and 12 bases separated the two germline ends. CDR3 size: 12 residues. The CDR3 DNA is TGTGCCAGCCGTGGAGTGGGAACTGAAGCTTTCTTT. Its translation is CASRGVGTEAFF.

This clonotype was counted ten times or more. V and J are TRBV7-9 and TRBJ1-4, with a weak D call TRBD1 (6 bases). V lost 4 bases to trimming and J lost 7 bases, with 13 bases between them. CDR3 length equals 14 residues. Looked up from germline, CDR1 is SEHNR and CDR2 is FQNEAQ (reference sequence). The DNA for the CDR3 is TGTGCCAGCAGCTCGATGATGGGGGCTGAAAAACTGTTTTTT. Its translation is CASSSMMGAEKLFF.